This T cell receptor beta chain emerged from a study of glioma-infiltrating T cells after dendritic cell vaccination. Looking at the study overall: Glioblastoma patients came from Phase I and II dendritic cell vaccination trials. Treatment, given 2003 to 2012, was autologous tumor lysate-pulsed dendritic cell vaccination. Study results and caveats: Patients with more pretreatment TILs had longer time to progression and survival.

A remark on this clone: What it binds is unknown.

Time point meaning: after dendritic cell vaccination, including at tumor progression/relapse. Fresh-frozen tumor tissue and more than two years of survival data were available for all. With 0 bases removed from V and 1 base from J, the gap between germline ends came to 15 bases. Germline values: CDR1 MDHEN, CDR2 SYDVKM. The CDR3 consists of 17 residues. Clones were sequenced by immunoSEQ multiplex PCR, and TCRdb holds only the in-frame ones, with some missing. The sample lists around 83,000 clones, approximately 81% occurring once. Sequenced here: blood, sampled after dendritic cell vaccination. This TCR was sampled from a human donor with glioblastoma. This rearrangement joins TRBV28 to TRBJ2-5, with D possibly matching TRBD2 (7 bases). CDR3 nucleotide sequence: TGTGCCAGCAGTTTATGGGGGGGGGCGAGGAGCCAAGAGACCCAGTACTTC. This sequence encodes CASSLWGGARSQETQYF. The whole variable domain, filled in from reference TRBV28 and TRBJ2-5, reads DVKVTQSSRYLVKRTGEKVFLECVQDMDHENMFWYRQDPGLGLRLIYFSYDVKMKEKGDIPEGYSVSREKKERFSLILESASTNQTSMYLCASSLWGGARSQETQYFGPGTRLLVL.